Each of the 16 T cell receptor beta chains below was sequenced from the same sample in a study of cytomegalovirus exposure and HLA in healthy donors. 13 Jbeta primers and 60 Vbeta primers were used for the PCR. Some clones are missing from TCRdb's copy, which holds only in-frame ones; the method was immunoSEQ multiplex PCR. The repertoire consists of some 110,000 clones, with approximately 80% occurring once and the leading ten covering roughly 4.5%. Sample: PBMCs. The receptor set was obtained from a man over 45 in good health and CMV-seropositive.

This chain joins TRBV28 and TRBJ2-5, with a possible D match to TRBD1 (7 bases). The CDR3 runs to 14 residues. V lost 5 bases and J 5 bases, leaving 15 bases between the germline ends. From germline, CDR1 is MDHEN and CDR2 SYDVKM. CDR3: CASSQTGRLETQYF. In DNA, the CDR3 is TGTGCCAGCAGTCAGACAGGGAGGTTGGAGACCCAGTACTTC.

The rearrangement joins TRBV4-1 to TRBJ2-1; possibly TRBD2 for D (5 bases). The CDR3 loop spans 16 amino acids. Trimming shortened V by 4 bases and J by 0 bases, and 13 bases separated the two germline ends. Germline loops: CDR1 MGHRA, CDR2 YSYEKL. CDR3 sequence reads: CASSPGGIGSYNEQFF. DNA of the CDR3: TGCGCCAGCAGCCCTGGAGGCATAGGCTCCTACAATGAGCAGTTCTTC.

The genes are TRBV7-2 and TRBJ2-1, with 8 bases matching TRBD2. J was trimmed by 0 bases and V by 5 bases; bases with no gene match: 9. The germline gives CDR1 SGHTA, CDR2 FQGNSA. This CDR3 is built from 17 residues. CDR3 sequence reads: CASSRAGVISSYNEQFF. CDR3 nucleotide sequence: TGTGCCAGCAGCCGAGCGGGAGTCATAAGCTCCTACAATGAGCAGTTCTTC.

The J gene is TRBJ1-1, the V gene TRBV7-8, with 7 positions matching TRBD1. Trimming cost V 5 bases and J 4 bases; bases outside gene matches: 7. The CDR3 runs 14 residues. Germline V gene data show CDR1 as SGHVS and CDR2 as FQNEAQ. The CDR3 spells CASSLTGVGTEAFF. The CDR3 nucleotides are TGTGCCAGCAGCCTAACAGGGGTCGGCACTGAAGCTTTCTTT.

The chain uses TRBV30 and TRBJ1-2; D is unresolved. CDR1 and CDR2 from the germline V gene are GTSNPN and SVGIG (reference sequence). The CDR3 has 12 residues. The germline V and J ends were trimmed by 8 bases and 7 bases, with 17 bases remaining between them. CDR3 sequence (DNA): TGTGCCCGGCACCACCGGGGTTTTGGCTACACCTTC. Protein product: CARHHRGFGYTF.

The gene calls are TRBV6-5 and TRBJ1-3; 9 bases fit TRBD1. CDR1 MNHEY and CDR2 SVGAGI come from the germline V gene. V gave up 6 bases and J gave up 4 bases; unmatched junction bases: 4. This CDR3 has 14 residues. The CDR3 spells CASRQGANGNTIYF. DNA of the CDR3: TGTGCCAGCAGACAGGGGGCGAACGGAAACACCATATATTTT.

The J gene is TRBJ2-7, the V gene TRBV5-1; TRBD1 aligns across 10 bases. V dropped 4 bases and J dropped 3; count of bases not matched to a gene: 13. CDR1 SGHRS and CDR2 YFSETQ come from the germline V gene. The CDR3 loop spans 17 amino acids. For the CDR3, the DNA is TGCGCCAGCAGCGGGGGGACAGGGGCGTCCCTTGTCTACGAGCAGTACTTC. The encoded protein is CASSGGTGASLVYEQYF.

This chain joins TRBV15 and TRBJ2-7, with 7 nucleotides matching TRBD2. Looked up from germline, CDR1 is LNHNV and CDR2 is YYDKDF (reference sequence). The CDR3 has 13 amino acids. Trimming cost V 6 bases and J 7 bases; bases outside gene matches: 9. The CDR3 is CATSSLPGGEQYF. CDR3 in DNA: TGTGCCACCAGTTCTCTCCCCGGGGGGGAGCAGTACTTC.

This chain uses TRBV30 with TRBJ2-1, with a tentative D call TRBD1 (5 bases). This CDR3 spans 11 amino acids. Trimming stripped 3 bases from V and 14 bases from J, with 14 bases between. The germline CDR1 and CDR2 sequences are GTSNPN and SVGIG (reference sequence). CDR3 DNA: TGTGCCTGGAGCGTAAGGGGCCCAGAGTTCTTC. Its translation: CAWSVRGPEFF.

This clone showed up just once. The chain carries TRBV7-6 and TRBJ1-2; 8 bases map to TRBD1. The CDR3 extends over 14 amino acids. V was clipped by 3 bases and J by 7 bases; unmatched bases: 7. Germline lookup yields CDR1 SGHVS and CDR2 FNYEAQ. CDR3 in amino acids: CASSLSGGSGGYTF. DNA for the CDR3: TGTGCCAGCAGCTTGTCAGGGGGCTCGGGTGGCTACACCTTC.

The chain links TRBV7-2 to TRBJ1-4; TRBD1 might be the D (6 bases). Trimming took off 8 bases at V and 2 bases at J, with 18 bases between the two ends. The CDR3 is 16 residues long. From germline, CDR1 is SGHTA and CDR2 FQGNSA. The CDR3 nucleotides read TGTGCCAGCTCCTCTGGTGGGGGCCGGACTAATGAAAAACTGTTTTTT. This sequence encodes CASSSGGGRTNEKLFF.

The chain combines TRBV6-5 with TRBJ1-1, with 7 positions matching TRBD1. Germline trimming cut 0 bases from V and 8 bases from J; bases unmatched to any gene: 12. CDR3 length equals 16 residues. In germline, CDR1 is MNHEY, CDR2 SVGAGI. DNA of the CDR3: TGTGCCAGCAGTTACTCGGGGGGACAGCCATGGAGAGAAGCTTTCTTT. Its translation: CASSYSGGQPWREAFF.

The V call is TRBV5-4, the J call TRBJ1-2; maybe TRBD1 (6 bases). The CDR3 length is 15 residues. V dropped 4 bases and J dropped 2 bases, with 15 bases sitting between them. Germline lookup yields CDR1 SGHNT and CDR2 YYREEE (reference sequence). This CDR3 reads CASSLAPDRNYGYTF. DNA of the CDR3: TGTGCCAGCAGCCTGGCCCCGGACAGAAACTATGGCTACACCTTC.

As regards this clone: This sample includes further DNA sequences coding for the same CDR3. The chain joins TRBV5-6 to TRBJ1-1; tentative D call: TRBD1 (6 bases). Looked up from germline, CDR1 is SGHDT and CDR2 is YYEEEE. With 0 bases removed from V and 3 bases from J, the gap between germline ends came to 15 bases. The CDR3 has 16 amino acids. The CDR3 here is CASSLVGWGQDTEAFF. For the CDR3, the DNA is TGTGCCAGCAGCTTGGTCGGTTGGGGGCAGGACACTGAAGCTTTCTTT.

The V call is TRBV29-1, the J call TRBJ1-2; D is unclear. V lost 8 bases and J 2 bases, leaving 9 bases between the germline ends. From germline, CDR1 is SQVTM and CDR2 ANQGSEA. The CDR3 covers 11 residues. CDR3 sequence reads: CSTLENYGYTF. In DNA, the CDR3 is TGCAGCACGTTGGAGAACTATGGCTACACCTTC.

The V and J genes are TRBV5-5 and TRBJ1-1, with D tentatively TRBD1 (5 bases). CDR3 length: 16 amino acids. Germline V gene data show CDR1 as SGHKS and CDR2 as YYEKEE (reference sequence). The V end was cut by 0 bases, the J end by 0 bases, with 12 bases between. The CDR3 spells CASSLDRLRMNTEAFF. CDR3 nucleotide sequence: TGTGCCAGCAGCTTGGACAGGCTGAGGATGAACACTGAAGCTTTCTTT.